Below are 21 T cell receptor beta chains sequenced from a single sample in a study of blood T cell repertoires in COVID-19. Sequenced by immunoSEQ multiplex PCR; TCRdb stores in-frame clones only, minus some. Here the sample spans 100,000 to 150,000 clones, about 88% being singletons. Sequenced: peripheral blood. The receptor source for this set is a human donor in a cohort sampled during active COVID-19.

This clone was detected once. The chain recombines TRBV5-1 with TRBJ2-5, with D hard to call. V was shortened by 5 bases and J by 2 bases, with 4 bases between the two germline ends. Germline V gene sequence: CDR1 SGHRS, CDR2 YFSETQ. This CDR3 has 11 amino acids. DNA of the CDR3: TGCGCCAGCAGGTCACAAGAGACCCAGTACTTC. Its protein product is CASRSQETQYF.

The chain uses TRBV18 and TRBJ2-2; D unclear. Germline V gives CDR1 KGHSH, CDR2 LQKENI. This CDR3 contains 16 residues. Between the trimmed V and J ends, which lost 0 bases and 0 bases, there was a span of 8 bases. The CDR3 DNA sequence: TGTGCCAGCTCACCACCGGGCCGCGCGAACACCGGGGAGCTGTTTTTT. Amino acid sequence: CASSPPGRANTGELFF.

This clone appeared once. V and J are TRBV5-5 and TRBJ2-7; 7 bases agree with TRBD1. Germline V gives CDR1 SGHKS, CDR2 YYEKEE (reference sequence). The CDR3 length is 16 residues. Germline trimming cut 4 bases from V and 7 bases from J; bases unmatched to any gene: 17. CDR3 residues: CASSVRPGQTVREQYF. The CDR3 bases are TGTGCCAGCAGCGTTCGGCCGGGACAGACCGTACGAGAGCAGTACTTC.

This clone showed up just a few times. V is TRBV7-9 and J is TRBJ2-5; TRBD1 matches at 8 bases. V lost 5 bases and J lost 3; bases outside the gene matches: 5. The germline V gene has CDR1 SEHNR and CDR2 FQNEAQ (reference sequence). The CDR3 totals 14 residues. CDR3 amino acids: CASSILQGEETQYF. CDR3 DNA: TGTGCCAGCAGCATACTACAGGGGGAAGAGACCCAGTACTTC.

In its sample, this clone was seen a few times. The CDR3 DNA is TGTGCCAGCAGCCGAGCGGGAGTGACGTCCGAGCAGTACTTC. Its translation is CASSRAGVTSEQYF. The V call is TRBV7-9, the J call TRBJ2-7; 8 bases fit TRBD2. The length of the CDR3 is 14 residues. Trimming cost V 5 bases and J 6 bases; bases outside gene matches: 9. Germline loops: CDR1 SEHNR, CDR2 FQNEAQ (reference sequence).

This chain connects TRBV11-2 to TRBJ2-6; perhaps TRBD1 as D (5 bases). The germline V gene encodes CDR1 SGHAT and CDR2 FQNNGV. CDR3 length: 17 amino acids. Trimming removed 5 bases from V and 1 base from J, with 15 bases in between. CDR3 region: CASSLGHRRSGANVLTF. In DNA form, the CDR3 reads TGTGCCAGCAGCCTAGGCCACAGGCGATCTGGGGCCAACGTCCTGACTTTC.

As DNA, the CDR3 is TGTGCCAGCTCATTAATTCCGACAGGGATGAACACTGAAGCTTTCTTT. It translates to CASSLIPTGMNTEAFF. The chain carries TRBV18 and TRBJ1-1, with TRBD1 matching 7 bases. Germline V lookup: CDR1 KGHSH, CDR2 LQKENI. V lost 5 bases and J lost 0; bases outside the gene matches: 9. The CDR3 extends over 16 amino acids.

The CDR3 DNA reads as TGTGCCAGCAGCCGCCGGGACGAGCAGTACTTC. Protein product: CASSRRDEQYF. The rearrangement joins TRBV11-2 to TRBJ2-7, with no clear D. CDR1 SGHAT and CDR2 FQNNGV come from the germline V gene. The CDR3 totals 11 residues. The V and J ends lost 5 bases and 5 bases respectively, with 7 bases between them.

The chain combines TRBV4-2 with TRBJ2-7, with a tentative D call TRBD2 (5 bases). Germline loops: CDR1 LGHNA, CDR2 YNFKEQ. V dropped 4 bases and J dropped 2 bases, with 12 bases sitting between them. The CDR3 runs to 14 residues. The CDR3 DNA is TGTGCCAGCAGCCTCAGCGGAGAAACCTACGAGCAGTACTTC. Translating gives CASSLSGETYEQYF.

V usage is TRBV12-5 and J usage is TRBJ2-1, with TRBD2 matching 10 bases. After removal of 4 bases from V and 0 bases from J, the junction contained 6 bases not matched to a gene. Germline CDR1 and CDR2: LGHNT and FRNRAP. The CDR3 contains 17 residues. The CDR3 DNA is TGTGCTAGTGGTTGGGTCCCTAGCGGGAGCTCCTACAATGAGCAGTTCTTC. It specifies CASGWVPSGSSYNEQFF.

The chain has TRBV6-4 and TRBJ2-2; 10 bases map to TRBD2. CDR1 and CDR2 from the germline V gene are MRHNA and SNTAGT. The CDR3 extends over 18 amino acids. Germline trimming cut 0 bases from V and 4 bases from J; bases unmatched to any gene: 8. As DNA, the CDR3 is TGTGCCAGCAGTGACTCATTACTAGCGGGACAGAGCACCGGGGAGCTGTTTTTT. Encoded protein: CASSDSLLAGQSTGELFF.

The chain is built from TRBV7-6 and TRBJ1-4, with D unresolved. From germline, CDR1 is SGHVS and CDR2 FNYEAQ. V dropped 4 bases and J dropped 7 bases, with 13 bases sitting between them. The CDR3 is 14 residues long. In DNA form, the CDR3 reads TGTGCCAGCAGCTCCTTCGCGGGCCGTGAAAAACTGTTTTTT. Protein: CASSSFAGREKLFF.

The gene calls are TRBV6-2 or TRBV6-3 and TRBJ2-6, with TRBD2 matching 8 bases. Per germline, CDR1 MNHEY and CDR2 SVGEGT. Trimming cost V 2 bases and J 2 bases; bases outside gene matches: 8. The CDR3 consists of 18 residues. CDR3 nucleotide sequence: TGTGCCAGCAGTTACCGAGCGGGGGAAGCCACTGGGGCCAACGTCCTGACTTTC. Residues: CASSYRAGEATGANVLTF.

The CDR3 DNA reads TGTGCCAGCAGTTCACAGGGGGCGCGCACTGAAGCTTTCTTT. Its protein product is CASSSQGARTEAFF. This chain uses TRBV28 with TRBJ1-1, with 9 nucleotides matching TRBD1. Trimming at V came to 4 bases and at J to 4 bases, leaving 4 bases not matched to a gene. Germline loops: CDR1 MDHEN, CDR2 SYDVKM. The CDR3 covers 14 residues.

The CDR3 DNA is TGTGCCAGCAGCGACTCCGAAGGGGCCAAGTACTTC. Protein: CASSDSEGAKYF. The gene calls are TRBV5-6 and TRBJ2-5; the D gene is possibly TRBD1 (5 bases). V lost 4 bases and J 12 bases, leaving 16 bases between the germline ends. The CDR3 sequence is 12 residues long. Germline V gene sequence: CDR1 SGHDT, CDR2 YYEEEE.

This chain connects TRBV7-9 to TRBJ2-3; 7 bases match TRBD1. Trimming cost V 2 bases and J 4 bases; bases outside gene matches: 6. CDR1 and CDR2 (germline): SEHNR, FQNEAQ (reference sequence). This CDR3 comprises 15 residues. The CDR3 spells CASSLRQGWADTQYF. In nucleotides, the CDR3 is TGTGCCAGCAGCTTACGACAGGGATGGGCAGATACGCAGTATTTT.

The V call is TRBV7-2, the J call TRBJ2-7, with D possibly matching TRBD1 (5 bases). The CDR3 totals 13 residues. Germline V gene lookup returns CDR1 SGHTA and CDR2 FQGNSA. Trimming took off 5 bases at V and 2 bases at J, with 10 bases between the two ends. This chain's CDR3 is CASSEGQAYEQYF. Here the CDR3 DNA reads TGTGCCAGCAGCGAAGGACAAGCCTACGAGCAGTACTTC.

V is TRBV2 and J is TRBJ2-7; 10 bases fit TRBD2. The germline gives CDR1 SNHLY, CDR2 FYNNEI. This CDR3 contains 16 residues. V dropped 4 bases and J dropped 1; count of bases not matched to a gene: 7. This chain's CDR3 is CASSVVIAGGSYEQYF. The CDR3 region has the DNA TGTGCCAGCAGTGTGGTGATAGCGGGAGGTTCCTACGAGCAGTACTTC.

The chain recombines TRBV7-8 with TRBJ1-1, with 7 bases fitting TRBD1. V dropped 5 bases and J dropped 6; count of bases not matched to a gene: 12. Germline V gene data show CDR1 as SGHVS and CDR2 as FQNEAQ. There are 15 residues in the CDR3. The CDR3 DNA follows: TGTGCCAGCAGCCTGGATAAGGGGGCTGACTCTGAAGCTTTCTTT. Protein sequence: CASSLDKGADSEAFF.

The chain recombines TRBV12-3 or TRBV12-4 with TRBJ2-5; D remains unclear. CDR3 length: 12 residues. V gave up 3 bases and J gave up 3 bases, with 5 bases separating them. As DNA, the CDR3 is TGTGCCAGCAGTTTCGGAGAAGAGACCCAGTACTTC. It specifies CASSFGEETQYF.

The V gene is TRBV29-1, the J gene TRBJ2-1; 11 bases agree with TRBD2. V was pared by 6 bases and J by 6 bases, with 7 bases of the junction left unmatched. The CDR3 is 14 residues long. CDR1 is SQVTM, CDR2 ANQGSEA, per germline. The chain's CDR3 is CSVVAGGLGNEQFF. The CDR3 coding sequence is TGCAGCGTGGTAGCGGGGGGGCTCGGCAATGAGCAGTTCTTC.